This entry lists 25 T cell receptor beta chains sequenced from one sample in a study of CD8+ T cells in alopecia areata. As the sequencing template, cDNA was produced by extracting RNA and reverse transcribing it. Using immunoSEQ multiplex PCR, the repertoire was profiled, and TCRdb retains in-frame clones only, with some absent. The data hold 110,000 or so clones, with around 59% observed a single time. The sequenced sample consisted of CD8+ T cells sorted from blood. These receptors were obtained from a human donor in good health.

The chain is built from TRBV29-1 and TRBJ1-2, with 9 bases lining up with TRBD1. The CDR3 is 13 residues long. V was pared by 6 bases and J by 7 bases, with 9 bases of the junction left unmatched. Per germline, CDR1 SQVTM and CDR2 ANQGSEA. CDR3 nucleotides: TGCAGCGTGGAGGGGGGACAGGGTTTTGGCTACACCTTC. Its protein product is CSVEGGQGFGYTF.

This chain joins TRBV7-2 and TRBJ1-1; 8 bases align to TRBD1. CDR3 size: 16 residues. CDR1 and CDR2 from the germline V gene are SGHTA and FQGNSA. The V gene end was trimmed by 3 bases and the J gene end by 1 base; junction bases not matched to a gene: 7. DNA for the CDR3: TGTGCCAGCAGCTTTAGCCGAGACAGGGGGAACACTGAAGCTTTCTTT. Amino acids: CASSFSRDRGNTEAFF.

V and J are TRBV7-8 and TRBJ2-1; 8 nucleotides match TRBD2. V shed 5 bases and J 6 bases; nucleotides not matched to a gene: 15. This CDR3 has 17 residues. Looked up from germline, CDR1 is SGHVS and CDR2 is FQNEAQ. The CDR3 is CASSASPGGPRVNEQFF. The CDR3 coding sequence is TGTGCCAGCAGCGCTAGCCCGGGGGGGCCTCGGGTCAATGAGCAGTTCTTC.

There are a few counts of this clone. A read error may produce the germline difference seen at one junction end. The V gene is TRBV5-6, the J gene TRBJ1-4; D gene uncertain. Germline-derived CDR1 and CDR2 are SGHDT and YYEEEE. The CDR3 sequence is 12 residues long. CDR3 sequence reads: CASSLANGKLFF. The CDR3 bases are TGTGCCAGCAGCTTGGCCAATGGAAAACTGTTTTTT.

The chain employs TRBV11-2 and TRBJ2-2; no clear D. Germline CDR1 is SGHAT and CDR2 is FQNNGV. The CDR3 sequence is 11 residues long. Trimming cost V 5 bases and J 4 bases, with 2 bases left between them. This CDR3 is CASSRTGELFF. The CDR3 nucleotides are TGTGCCAGCAGCCGCACCGGGGAGCTGTTTTTT.

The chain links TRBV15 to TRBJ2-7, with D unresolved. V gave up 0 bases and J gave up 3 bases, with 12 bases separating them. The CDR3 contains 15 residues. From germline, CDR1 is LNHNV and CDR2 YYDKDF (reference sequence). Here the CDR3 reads CATSRDSLSYYEQYF. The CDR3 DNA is TGTGCCACCAGCAGAGACTCGTTGAGCTACTACGAGCAGTACTTC. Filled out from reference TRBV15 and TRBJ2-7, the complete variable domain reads DAMVIQNPRYQVTQFGKPVTLSCSQTLNHNVMYWYQQKSSQAPKLLFHYYDKDFNNEADTPDNFQSRRPNTSFCFLDIRSPGLGDTAMYLCATSRDSLSYYEQYFGPGTRLTVT.

This CDR3 reads CSVPRNTGELFF. The CDR3 DNA reads TGCAGCGTACCCCGTAACACCGGGGAGCTGTTTTTT. This chain uses TRBV29-1 with TRBJ2-2; D ambiguous. Between the trimmed V and J ends, which lost 6 bases and 2 bases, there was a span of 7 bases. The CDR3 has 12 residues. Germline V lookup: CDR1 SQVTM, CDR2 ANQGSEA.

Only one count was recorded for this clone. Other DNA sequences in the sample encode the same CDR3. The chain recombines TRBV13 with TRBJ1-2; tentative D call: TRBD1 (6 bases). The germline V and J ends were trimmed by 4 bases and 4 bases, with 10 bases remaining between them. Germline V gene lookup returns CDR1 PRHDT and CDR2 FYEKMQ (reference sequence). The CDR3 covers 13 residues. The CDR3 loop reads CASSSQGSYGYTF. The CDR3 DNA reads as TGTGCCAGCAGCTCACAGGGTAGCTATGGCTACACCTTC.

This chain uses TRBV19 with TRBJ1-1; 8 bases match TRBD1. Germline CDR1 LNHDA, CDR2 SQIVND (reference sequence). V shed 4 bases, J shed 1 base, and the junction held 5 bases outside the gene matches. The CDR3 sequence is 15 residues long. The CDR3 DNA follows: TGTGCCAGTAGTAGTGGGACAGGAGCGAACACTGAAGCTTTCTTT. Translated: CASSSGTGANTEAFF.

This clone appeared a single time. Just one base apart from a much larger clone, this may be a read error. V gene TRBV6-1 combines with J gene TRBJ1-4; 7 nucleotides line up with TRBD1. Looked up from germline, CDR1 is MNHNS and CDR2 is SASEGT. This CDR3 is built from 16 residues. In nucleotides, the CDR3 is TGTGCCAGCAGTGAAGGGGGACAGTCCGGGAGTGAAGAACTGTTTTTT. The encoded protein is CASSEGGQSGSEELFF.

In nucleotides, the CDR3 is TGCAGCGTGGCGGGGGGGCCGGACACCGGGGAGCTGTTTTTT. The encoded protein is CSVAGGPDTGELFF. The rearrangement links TRBV29-1 to TRBJ2-2; 9 nucleotides align to TRBD2. The CDR3 has 14 amino acids. Unmatched junction bases numbered 5, after V lost 6 bases and J lost 3 bases. Germline loops: CDR1 SQVTM, CDR2 ANQGSEA.

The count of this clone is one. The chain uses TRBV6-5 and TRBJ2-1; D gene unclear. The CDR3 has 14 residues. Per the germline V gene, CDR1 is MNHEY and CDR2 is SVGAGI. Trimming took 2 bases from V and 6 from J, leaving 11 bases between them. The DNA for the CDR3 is TGTGCCAGCAGTTACGGCGGCTATCCCAATGAGCAGTTCTTC. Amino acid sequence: CASSYGGYPNEQFF.

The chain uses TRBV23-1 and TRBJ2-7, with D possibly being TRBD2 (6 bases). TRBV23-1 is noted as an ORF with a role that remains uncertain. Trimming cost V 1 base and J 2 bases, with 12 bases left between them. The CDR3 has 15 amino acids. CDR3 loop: CASSQFGRGTYEQYF. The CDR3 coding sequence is TGCGCCAGCAGTCAATTCGGACGGGGGACCTACGAGCAGTACTTC.

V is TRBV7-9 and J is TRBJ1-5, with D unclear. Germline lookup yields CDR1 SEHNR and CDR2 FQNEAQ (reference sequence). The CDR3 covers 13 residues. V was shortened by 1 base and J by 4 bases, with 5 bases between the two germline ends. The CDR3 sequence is CASSLGVNQPQHF. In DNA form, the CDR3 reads TGTGCCAGCAGCTTAGGAGTAAATCAGCCCCAGCATTTT.

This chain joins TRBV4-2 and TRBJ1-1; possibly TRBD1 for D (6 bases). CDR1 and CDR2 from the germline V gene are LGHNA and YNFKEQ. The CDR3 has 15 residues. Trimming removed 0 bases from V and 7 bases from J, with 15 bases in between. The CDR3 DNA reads TGTGCCAGCAGCCAAGATACCGGGGGCGGAGGTGAAGCTTTCTTT. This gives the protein CASSQDTGGGGEAFF.

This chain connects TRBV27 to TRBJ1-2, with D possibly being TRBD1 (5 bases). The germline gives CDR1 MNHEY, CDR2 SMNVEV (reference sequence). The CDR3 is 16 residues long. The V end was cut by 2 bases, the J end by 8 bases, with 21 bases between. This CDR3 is CASSLHGTAEIDGYTF. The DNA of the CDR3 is TGTGCCAGCAGTTTACACGGGACCGCCGAGATCGACGGCTACACCTTC.

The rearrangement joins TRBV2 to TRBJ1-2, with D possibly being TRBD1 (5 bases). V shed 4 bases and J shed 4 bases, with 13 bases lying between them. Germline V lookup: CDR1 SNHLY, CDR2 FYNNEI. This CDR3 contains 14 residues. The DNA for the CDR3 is TGTGCCAGCAGTGTTTCCAGGGAGGTCTATGGCTACACCTTC. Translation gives CASSVSREVYGYTF.

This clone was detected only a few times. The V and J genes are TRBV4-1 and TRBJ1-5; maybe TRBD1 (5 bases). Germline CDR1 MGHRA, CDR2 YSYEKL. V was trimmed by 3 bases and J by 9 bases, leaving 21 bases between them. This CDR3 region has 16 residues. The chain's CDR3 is CASSHRVLGVMVPQHF. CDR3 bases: TGCGCCAGCAGCCATAGGGTCCTGGGGGTTATGGTGCCCCAGCATTTT.

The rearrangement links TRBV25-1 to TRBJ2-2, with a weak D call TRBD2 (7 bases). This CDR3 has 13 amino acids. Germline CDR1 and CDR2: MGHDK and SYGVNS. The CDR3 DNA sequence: TGTGCAGGAGGGGGGGGCCGGACCGGGGAGCTGTTTTTT. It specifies CAGGGGRTGELFF.

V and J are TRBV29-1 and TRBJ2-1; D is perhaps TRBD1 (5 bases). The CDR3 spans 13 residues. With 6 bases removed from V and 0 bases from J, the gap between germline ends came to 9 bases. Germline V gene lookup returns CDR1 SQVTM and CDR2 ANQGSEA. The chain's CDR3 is CSVDSSSYNEQFF. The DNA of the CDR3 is TGCAGCGTCGACAGTAGCTCCTACAATGAGCAGTTCTTC.

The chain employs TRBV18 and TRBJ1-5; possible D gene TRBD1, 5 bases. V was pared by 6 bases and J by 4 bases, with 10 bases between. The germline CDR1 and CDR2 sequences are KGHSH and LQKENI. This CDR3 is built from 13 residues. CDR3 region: CASSMTVNQPQHF. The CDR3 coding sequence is TGTGCCAGCTCTATGACAGTGAATCAGCCCCAGCATTTT.

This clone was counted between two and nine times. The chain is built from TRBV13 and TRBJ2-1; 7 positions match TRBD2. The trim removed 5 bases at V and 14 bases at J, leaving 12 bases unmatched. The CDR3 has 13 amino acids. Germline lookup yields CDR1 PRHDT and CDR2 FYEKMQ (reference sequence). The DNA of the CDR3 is TGTGCCAGCAGCCAGGCGGGGGTCCTAGCAGAGTTCTTC. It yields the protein CASSQAGVLAEFF.

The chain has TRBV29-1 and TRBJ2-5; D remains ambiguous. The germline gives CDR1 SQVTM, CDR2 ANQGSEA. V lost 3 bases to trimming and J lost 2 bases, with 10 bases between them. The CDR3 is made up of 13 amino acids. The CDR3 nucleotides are TGCAGCGTTGAGGCGTGGGGACAAGAGACCCAGTACTTC. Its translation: CSVEAWGQETQYF.

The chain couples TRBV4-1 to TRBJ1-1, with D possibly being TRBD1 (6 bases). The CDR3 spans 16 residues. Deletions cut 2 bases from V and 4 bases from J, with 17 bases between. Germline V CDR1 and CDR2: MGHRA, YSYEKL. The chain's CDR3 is CASSQHPGGAGTEAFF. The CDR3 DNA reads TGCGCCAGCAGCCAACATCCCGGGGGGGCGGGCACTGAAGCTTTCTTT.

The CDR3 sequence: CASSPPTGDTQYF. CDR3 nucleotide sequence: TGTGCCAGCAGTCCCCCGACAGGGGATACGCAGTATTTT. V usage is TRBV28 and J usage is TRBJ2-3, with 7 bases matching TRBD1. Germline CDR1 reads MDHEN; CDR2 reads SYDVKM. The V gene end was trimmed by 5 bases and the J gene end by 6 bases; junction bases not matched to a gene: 5. The CDR3 extends over 13 amino acids.